The 5 T cell receptor beta chains below were found in one sample sequenced in a study of cytomegalovirus exposure and HLA in healthy donors. The PCR contained 60 Vbeta and 13 Jbeta primers. Repertoires were generated with immunoSEQ multiplex PCR, while TCRdb's copy carries only in-frame clones and drops some. The sample has about 120,000 clones; roughly 60% are singletons. Sequencing used PBMCs. The receptors come from a man between 40 and 49 years old in good health and CMV-seropositive.

This clone was observed a few times. The chain employs TRBV10-3 and TRBJ1-2; D is uncertain. The CDR3 runs 15 residues. Trimming removed 1 base from V and 2 bases from J, with 11 bases in between. Germline lookup yields CDR1 ENHRY and CDR2 SYGVKD. The CDR3: CAISEWQRRNYGYTF. CDR3 coding DNA: TGTGCCATCAGTGAGTGGCAGAGGAGAAACTATGGCTACACCTTC.

This clone appeared a few times. CDR3 loop: CASSWEENGYTF. The CDR3 coding sequence is TGTGCCAGCAGCTGGGAGGAAAATGGCTACACCTTC. This chain connects TRBV11-2 to TRBJ1-2; D is ambiguous. With 4 bases removed from V and 6 bases from J, the gap between germline ends came to 9 bases. This CDR3 is built from 12 residues. Germline V gives CDR1 SGHAT, CDR2 FQNNGV.

The chain employs TRBV27 and TRBJ2-3; TRBD2 aligns across 10 bases. The CDR3 runs to 15 residues. Trimming took 5 bases from V and 2 from J; bases not matched to a gene: 4. In germline, CDR1 is MNHEY, CDR2 SMNVEV (reference sequence). The CDR3 DNA follows: TGTGCCAGCAGTCGGCTAGCGGGAGTCACAGATACGCAGTATTTT. Its protein is CASSRLAGVTDTQYF.

The chain uses TRBV6-5 and TRBJ1-1; D is possibly TRBD1 (5 bases). This CDR3 has 15 residues. Germline lookup yields CDR1 MNHEY and CDR2 SVGAGI. V was cut by 4 bases and J by 3 bases, with 15 bases left in between. The CDR3 protein is CASSWGSLADTEAFF. For the CDR3, the DNA is TGTGCCAGCAGTTGGGGCTCTCTGGCTGACACTGAAGCTTTCTTT.

This chain connects TRBV11-2 to TRBJ1-3; TRBD1 is a possible D gene (6 bases). CDR1 and CDR2 from the germline V gene are SGHAT and FQNNGV. The length of the CDR3 is 16 residues. V lost 1 base and J 2 bases, leaving 12 bases between the germline ends. The CDR3 protein is CASSLVSDSTGNTIYF. Here the CDR3 DNA reads TGTGCCAGCAGCTTAGTTTCGGACAGCACTGGAAACACCATATATTTT. Using reference TRBV11-2 and TRBJ1-3 for the parts outside the CDR3, the full variable domain is EAGVAQSPRYKIIEKRQSVAFWCNPISGHATLYWYQQILGQGPKLLIQFQNNGVVDDSQLPKDRFSAERLKGVDSTLKIQPAKLEDSAVYLCASSLVSDSTGNTIYFGEGSWLTVV.